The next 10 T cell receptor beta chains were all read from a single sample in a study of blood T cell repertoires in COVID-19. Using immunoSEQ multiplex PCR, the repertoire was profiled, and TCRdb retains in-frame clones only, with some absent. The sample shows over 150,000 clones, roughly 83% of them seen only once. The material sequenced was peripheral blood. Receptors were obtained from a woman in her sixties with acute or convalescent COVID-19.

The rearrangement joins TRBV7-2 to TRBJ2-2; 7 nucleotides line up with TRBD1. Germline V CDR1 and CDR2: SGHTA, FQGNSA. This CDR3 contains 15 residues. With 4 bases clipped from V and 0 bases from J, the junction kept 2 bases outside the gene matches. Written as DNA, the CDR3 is TGTGCCAGCAGCTCGACAGGGCCGAACACCGGGGAGCTGTTTTTT. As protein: CASSSTGPNTGELFF.

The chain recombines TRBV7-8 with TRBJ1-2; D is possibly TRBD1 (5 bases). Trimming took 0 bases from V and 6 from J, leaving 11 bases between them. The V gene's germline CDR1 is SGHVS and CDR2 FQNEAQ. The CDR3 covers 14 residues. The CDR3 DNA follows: TGTGCCAGCAGCTTAGCGACCCAGGGTCATGGCTACACCTTC. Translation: CASSLATQGHGYTF.

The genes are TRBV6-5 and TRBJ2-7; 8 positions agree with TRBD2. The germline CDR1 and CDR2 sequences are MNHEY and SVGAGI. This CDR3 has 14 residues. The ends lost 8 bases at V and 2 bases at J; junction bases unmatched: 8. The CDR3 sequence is CASRRGTRTYEQYF. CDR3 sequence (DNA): TGTGCCAGCCGGCGTGGGACTAGGACCTACGAGCAGTACTTC.

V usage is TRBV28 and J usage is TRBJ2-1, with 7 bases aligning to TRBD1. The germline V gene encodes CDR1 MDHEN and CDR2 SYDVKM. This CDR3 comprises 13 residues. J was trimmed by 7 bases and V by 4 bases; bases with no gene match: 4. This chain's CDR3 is CASSSPRGNEQFF. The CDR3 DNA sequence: TGTGCCAGCAGTTCACCCAGGGGGAATGAGCAGTTCTTC.

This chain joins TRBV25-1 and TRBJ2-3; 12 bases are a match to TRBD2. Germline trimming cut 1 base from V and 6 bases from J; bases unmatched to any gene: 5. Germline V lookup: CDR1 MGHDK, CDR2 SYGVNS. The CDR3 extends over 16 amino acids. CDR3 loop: CASSELTSGGLDTQYF. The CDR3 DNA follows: TGTGCCAGCAGTGAATTGACTAGCGGGGGTCTCGATACGCAGTATTTT.

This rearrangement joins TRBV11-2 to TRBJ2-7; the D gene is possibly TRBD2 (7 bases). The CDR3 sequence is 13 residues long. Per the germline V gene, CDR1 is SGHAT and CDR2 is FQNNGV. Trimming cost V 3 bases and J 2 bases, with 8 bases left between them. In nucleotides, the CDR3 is TGTGCCAGCAGCTTGGGGGGGCCCTACGAGCAGTACTTC. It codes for CASSLGGPYEQYF.

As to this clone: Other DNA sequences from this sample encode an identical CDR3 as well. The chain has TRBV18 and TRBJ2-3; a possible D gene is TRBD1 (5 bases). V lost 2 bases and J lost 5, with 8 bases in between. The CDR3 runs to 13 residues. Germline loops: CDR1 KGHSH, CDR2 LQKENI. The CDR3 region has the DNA TGTGCCAGCTCACCAGGGGCTGGAGATACGCAGTATTTT. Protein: CASSPGAGDTQYF. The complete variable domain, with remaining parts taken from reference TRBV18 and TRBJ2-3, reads NAGVMQNPRHLVRRRGQEARLRCSPMKGHSHVYWYRQLPEEGLKFMVYLQKENIIDESGMPKERFSAEFPKEGPSILRIQQVVRGDSAAYFCASSPGAGDTQYFGPGTRLTVL.

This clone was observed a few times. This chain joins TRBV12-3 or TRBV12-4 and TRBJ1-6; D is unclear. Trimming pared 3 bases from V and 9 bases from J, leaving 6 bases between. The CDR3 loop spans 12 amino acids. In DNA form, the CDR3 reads TGTGCCAGCAGTTTGTGGAGTTCACCCCTCCACTTT. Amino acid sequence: CASSLWSSPLHF.

Written as DNA, the CDR3 is TGTGCCAGCAGTGAATCTACAGGGGGCACCTCTGAAGCTTTCTTT. Amino acids: CASSESTGGTSEAFF. This chain joins TRBV25-1 and TRBJ1-1; the match to TRBD1 covers 9 bases. The CDR3 is 15 amino acids. Trimming cost V 1 base and J 6 bases; bases outside gene matches: 6. Per the germline V gene, CDR1 is MGHDK and CDR2 is SYGVNS.

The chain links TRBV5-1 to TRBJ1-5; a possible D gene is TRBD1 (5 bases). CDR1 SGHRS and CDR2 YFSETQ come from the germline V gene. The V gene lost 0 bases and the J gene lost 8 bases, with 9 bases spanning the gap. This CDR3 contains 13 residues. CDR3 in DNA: TGCGCCAGCAGCTTGGAGGGGATGAAGCCCCAGCATTTT. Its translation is CASSLEGMKPQHF.